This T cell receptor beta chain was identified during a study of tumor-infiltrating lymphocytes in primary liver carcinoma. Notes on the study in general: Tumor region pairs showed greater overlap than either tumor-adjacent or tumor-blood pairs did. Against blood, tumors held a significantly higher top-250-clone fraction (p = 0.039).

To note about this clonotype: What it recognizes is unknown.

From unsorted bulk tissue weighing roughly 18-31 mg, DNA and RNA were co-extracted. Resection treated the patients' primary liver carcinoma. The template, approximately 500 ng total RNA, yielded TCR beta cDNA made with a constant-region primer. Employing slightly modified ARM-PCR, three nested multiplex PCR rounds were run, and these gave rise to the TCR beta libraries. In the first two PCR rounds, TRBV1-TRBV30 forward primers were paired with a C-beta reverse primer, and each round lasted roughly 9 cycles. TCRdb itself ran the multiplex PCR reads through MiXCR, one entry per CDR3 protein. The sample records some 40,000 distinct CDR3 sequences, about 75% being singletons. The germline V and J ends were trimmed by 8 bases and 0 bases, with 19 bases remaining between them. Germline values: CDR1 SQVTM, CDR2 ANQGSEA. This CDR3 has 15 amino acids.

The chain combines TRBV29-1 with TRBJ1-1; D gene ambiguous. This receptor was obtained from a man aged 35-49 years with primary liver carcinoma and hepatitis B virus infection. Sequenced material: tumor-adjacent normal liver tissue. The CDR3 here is CSWSGDWGMNTEAFF. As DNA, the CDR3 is TGCAGCTGGTCAGGAGACTGGGGAATGAACACTGAAGCTTTCTTT.